This entry is about one T cell receptor (beta chain). CDR1 and CDR2 (germline): SEHNR, FQNEAQ (reference sequence). This CDR3 is 15 amino acids long. V was cut by 5 bases and J by 4 bases, with 15 bases left in between. TCRdb's table, derived via immunoSEQ multiplex PCR, lists solely in-frame clones and lacks some. The profile shows about 68,000 clones, 75% to 90% of them singletons. These data originate in a study of blood T cell repertoires in COVID-19. Across the whole study: Acute-phase and convalescent COVID-19 samples originated in the United States, Italy and Spain.

Sample: peripheral blood. The sequence derives from a man aged 45-65 years with acute or convalescent COVID-19. The chain is built from TRBV7-9 and TRBJ2-1, with D perhaps matching TRBD2 (5 bases). CDR3 loop: CASSPRGSEYNEQFF. The CDR3 DNA follows: TGTGCCAGCAGCCCCCGGGGTAGCGAATACAATGAGCAGTTCTTC.